These 18 T cell receptor beta chains originate from one sample sequenced in a study of spatial heterogeneity in lung cancer. Each CDR3 protein gets one entry after TCRdb re-called the 5' RACE reads with MiXCR. The sample carries 85,000 to 100,000 distinct CDR3 sequences, just under 20% recorded once. Documented time point: blood at routine non-recurrence follow-up after resection. Source: PBMCs, taken at follow-up. These receptors were collected from a male donor with early-stage non-small cell lung cancer.

The chain joins TRBV4-3 to TRBJ1-3, with TRBD1 as a possible D gene (5 bases). The germline V gene has CDR1 LGHNA and CDR2 YSLEER. Trimming left V 3 bases short and J 2 bases short, with 11 bases between. The CDR3 contains 15 residues. In DNA, the CDR3 is TGCGCCAGCAGCCATCGGGACGGTCCTGGAAACACCATATATTTT. It translates to CASSHRDGPGNTIYF.

The chain links TRBV15 to TRBJ2-1; 7 bases line up with TRBD2. V dropped 3 bases and J dropped 4; count of bases not matched to a gene: 9. Per the germline V gene, CDR1 is LNHNV and CDR2 is YYDKDF (reference sequence). There are 16 residues in the CDR3. The CDR3 sequence: CATSSRTGGVYNEQFF. Here the CDR3 DNA reads TGTGCCACCAGCAGTAGAACGGGGGGAGTTTACAATGAGCAGTTCTTC. The entire variable domain, with the rest obtained from reference TRBV15 and TRBJ2-1, is as follows: DAMVIQNPRYQVTQFGKPVTLSCSQTLNHNVMYWYQQKSSQAPKLLFHYYDKDFNNEADTPDNFQSRRPNTSFCFLDIRSPGLGDTAMYLCATSSRTGGVYNEQFFGPGTRLTVL.

This clonotype was picked up a small number of times. The chain is built from TRBV27 and TRBJ2-7, with 9 nucleotides matching TRBD1. The V gene end was trimmed by 5 bases and the J gene end by 3 bases; junction bases not matched to a gene: 8. CDR1 is MNHEY, CDR2 SMNVEV, per germline (reference sequence). The CDR3 consists of 15 residues. CDR3 protein: CASSPQTGGGYEQYF. The DNA of the CDR3 is TGTGCCAGCAGTCCGCAGACAGGGGGTGGCTACGAGCAGTACTTC.

This clonotype was observed a few times. In nucleotides, the CDR3 is TGTGCCAGCAGCTTAACAGGATACGAGCAGTACTTC. Protein product: CASSLTGYEQYF. The genes are TRBV7-9 and TRBJ2-7; a weak D match, TRBD1 (5 bases). The CDR3 loop spans 12 amino acids. V shed 2 bases and J shed 4 bases, with 6 bases lying between them. Per germline, CDR1 SEHNR and CDR2 FQNEAQ (reference sequence).

The genes are TRBV29-1 and TRBJ2-7, with unresolved D. CDR3 length: 12 residues. CDR1 and CDR2 from the germline V gene are SQVTM and ANQGSEA. Trimming shortened V by 6 bases and J by 0 bases, and 9 bases separated the two germline ends. The CDR3 coding sequence is TGCAGCGTCACAGACCACTCCTACGAGCAGTACTTC. Translation gives CSVTDHSYEQYF.

This sequence joins TRBV20-1 and TRBJ1-5; maybe TRBD1 (6 bases). V gave up 2 bases and J gave up 6 bases, with 17 bases separating them. The CDR3 runs 15 residues. In germline, CDR1 is DFQATT, CDR2 SNEGSKA (reference sequence). CDR3 in amino acids: CSARLPTGNTQPQHF. CDR3 sequence (DNA): TGCAGTGCTAGACTCCCAACAGGGAACACTCAGCCCCAGCATTTT.

This clonotype was counted only a few times. The gene calls are TRBV14 and TRBJ2-3; D is unclear. V was clipped by 5 bases and J by 2 bases, with 5 bases between them. CDR3 size: 12 residues. Germline CDR1 SGHDN, CDR2 FVKESK. Here the CDR3 DNA reads TGTGCCAGCAGCACAGTCACAGATACGCAGTATTTT. This encodes CASSTVTDTQYF.

The chain is built from TRBV29-1 and TRBJ1-1; D uncertain. Germline CDR1 reads SQVTM; CDR2 reads ANQGSEA. V lost 3 bases and J 5 bases, leaving 10 bases between the germline ends. The CDR3 length is 12 residues. CDR3 DNA sequence: TGCAGCGTTGACTTAGGGCGGACTGAAGCTTTCTTT. Its translation: CSVDLGRTEAFF.

J is TRBJ2-3 and V is TRBV6-2 or TRBV6-3; D might be TRBD1 or TRBD2, each matching 5 bases. The V and J ends lost 5 bases and 10 bases respectively, with 22 bases between them. Germline loops: CDR1 MNHEY, CDR2 SVGEGT. This CDR3 has 15 amino acids. In DNA form, the CDR3 reads TGTGCCAGCAGTCCATCTGGGTCAGGGACCAGGTCGCAGTATTTT. Translating it yields CASSPSGSGTRSQYF.

Remarks on this clonotype: At one boundary the junction diverges from the germline segment, which might be a read error. The rearrangement uses TRBV15 and TRBJ2-6; no reliable D call. The germline CDR1 and CDR2 sequences are LNHNV and YYDKDF (reference sequence). This CDR3 has 16 residues. The CDR3 DNA is TGTGTCACCAGCAGAGATCGTGTCTCTGGGGCCAACGTCCTGACTTTC. Residues: CVTSRDRVSGANVLTF.

There are a few counts of this clonotype. V is TRBV7-7 and J is TRBJ2-1, with 7 bases that match TRBD2. V gave up 0 bases and J gave up 6 bases; unmatched junction bases: 2. The CDR3 loop spans 14 amino acids. Germline CDR1 and CDR2: SSHAT and FNYEAQ (reference sequence). CDR3 protein: CASSLAPGGNEQFF. CDR3 DNA: TGTGCCAGCAGCTTAGCTCCGGGGGGCAATGAGCAGTTCTTC.

J is TRBJ1-5 and V is TRBV6-1, with no clear D. Trimming removed 7 bases at V and 4 bases at J, with 17 bases between. Germline CDR1 MNHNS, CDR2 SASEGT. The CDR3 contains 15 residues. CDR3 residues: CASTLLGPVNQPQHF. The CDR3 region has the DNA TGTGCCAGCACTCTCCTCGGACCGGTGAATCAGCCCCAGCATTTT.

This clonotype was seen once. A junction end diverges from the germline sequence, so it may reflect a read error. The chain links TRBV10-3 to TRBJ2-7; D possibly corresponds to TRBD2 (7 bases). The CDR3 runs 15 residues. Germline loops: CDR1 ENHRY, CDR2 SYGVKD. CDR3 DNA sequence: TGTGCCATCAGTGACGAGGGGGGGAGCTCCTGCGAGCAGTACTTC. This encodes CAISDEGGSSCEQYF.

The chain combines TRBV3-1 with TRBJ2-2; D unclear. This CDR3 is 17 amino acids long. Per the germline V gene, CDR1 is LGHDT and CDR2 is YNNKEL (reference sequence). Deletions cut 0 bases from V and 6 bases from J, with 17 bases between. The CDR3 reads CASSQDPYSLYSGELFF. The CDR3 nucleotides read TGTGCCAGCAGCCAAGATCCGTACTCGTTGTATTCCGGGGAGCTGTTTTTT.

CDR3 in amino acids: CASSLEAGTGPYEQYV. The CDR3, as DNA: TGCGCCAGCAGCCTCGAGGCCGGGACAGGGCCCTACGAGCAGTACGTC. This sequence joins TRBV4-1 and TRBJ2-7, with 9 bases that match TRBD1. Germline lookup yields CDR1 MGHRA and CDR2 YSYEKL. Losses at the gene ends were 4 bases for V and 2 bases for J; bases not matched to a gene: 9. The CDR3 length is 16 residues.

The rearrangement links TRBV7-3 to TRBJ2-1, with a tentative D call TRBD2 (5 bases). Germline V gene data show CDR1 as SGHTA and CDR2 as FQGTGA. The CDR3 runs 14 residues. Trimming took off 5 bases at V and 3 bases at J, with 11 bases between the two ends. The CDR3 sequence is CASSPSGNYNEQFF. The CDR3 coding sequence is TGTGCCAGCAGCCCCTCGGGAAACTACAATGAGCAGTTCTTC.

This sequence joins TRBV5-1 and TRBJ2-1; TRBD1 might be the D (6 bases). In germline, CDR1 is SGHRS, CDR2 YFSETQ. This CDR3 comprises 16 residues. Deletions cut 3 bases from V and 10 bases from J, with 23 bases between. DNA for the CDR3: TGCGCCAGCAGCTCCGAGGACAGCTTCAATTATTTAGAGCAGTTCTTC. It yields the protein CASSSEDSFNYLEQFF.

The chain joins TRBV24-1 to TRBJ2-3; D is undetermined. The germline gives CDR1 KGHDR, CDR2 SFDVKD. The length of the CDR3 is 11 residues. V lost 9 bases, J lost 3 bases, and 6 bases lay in between. DNA of the CDR3: TGTGCCACCGAGGAGACAGATACGCAGTATTTT. It encodes CATEETDTQYF.